These 21 T cell receptor beta chains share one sample of origin, sequenced in a study of Tregs in tolerant kidney transplant recipients. Libraries were prepared by immunoSEQ multiplex PCR; TCRdb keeps only in-frame clonotypes and omits some of them. The sample holds 110,000 or so clones, around 94% seen once. The sample taken for sequencing was CD4+ T cells from blood. These receptors all stem from a human donor in good health.

The rearrangement links TRBV10-2 to TRBJ1-1; D unresolved. Germline values: CDR1 WSHSY, CDR2 SAAADI. The CDR3 has 13 amino acids. With 0 bases removed from V and 10 bases from J, the gap between germline ends came to 12 bases. CDR3 region: CASSESPDETAFF. The CDR3 nucleotides read TGCGCCAGCAGTGAGTCGCCCGATGAGACAGCTTTCTTT.

This chain connects TRBV5-1 to TRBJ2-5; TRBD1 aligns across 10 bases. With V trimmed by 0 bases and J by 4 bases, 3 bases remained unmatched. The length of the CDR3 is 15 residues. CDR1 is SGHRS and CDR2 is YFSETQ in the germline V gene. In DNA form, the CDR3 reads TGCGCCAGCAGCTTGGCGGGACAGGGGTTAGAGACCCAGTACTTC. It encodes CASSLAGQGLETQYF. The full variable domain, with the rest looked up from reference TRBV5-1 and TRBJ2-5, is KAGVTQTPRYLIKTRGQQVTLSCSPISGHRSVSWYQQTPGQGLQFLFEYFSETQRNKGNFPGRFSGRQFSNSRSEMNVSTLELGDSALYLCASSLAGQGLETQYFGPGTRLLVL.

J is TRBJ1-1 and V is TRBV5-1; TRBD1 might be the D (5 bases). The V gene's germline CDR1 is SGHRS and CDR2 YFSETQ. With 4 bases removed from V and 4 bases from J, the gap between germline ends came to 14 bases. CDR3 length equals 14 residues. CDR3 coding DNA: TGCGCCAGCAGCGAACGACAGACGGGCACTGAAGCTTTCTTT. Residues: CASSERQTGTEAFF.

V gene TRBV7-9 combines with J gene TRBJ1-1, with a possible D match to TRBD1 (6 bases). This CDR3 region has 14 residues. Germline V gene lookup returns CDR1 SEHNR and CDR2 FQNEAQ (reference sequence). V lost 11 bases and J lost 1, with 17 bases in between. The CDR3 DNA reads as TGTGCCCCAGGGGCTAGGGGGGAGAACACTGAAGCTTTCTTT. Its protein product is CAPGARGENTEAFF.

The chain employs TRBV19 and TRBJ2-7; TRBD1 matches 9 bases. With V trimmed by 7 bases and J by 3 bases, 7 bases remained unmatched. The CDR3 totals 14 residues. From germline, CDR1 is LNHDA and CDR2 SQIVND (reference sequence). The CDR3 is CASTVTGGVYEQYF. CDR3 coding DNA: TGTGCCAGTACCGTGACAGGGGGGGTCTACGAGCAGTACTTC.

The table lists this clone with a count of one. V and J are TRBV6-4 and TRBJ2-7; the match to TRBD1 covers 9 bases. The CDR3 is 14 residues long. Germline CDR1 MRHNA, CDR2 SNTAGT. The V gene end was trimmed by 5 bases and the J gene end by 2 bases; junction bases not matched to a gene: 4. Here the CDR3 reads CASSPGQGTYEQYF. The CDR3 DNA is TGTGCCAGCAGTCCGGGACAGGGAACCTACGAGCAGTACTTC.

This clone appeared once. V gene TRBV7-8 combines with J gene TRBJ1-5; D is uncertain. The V gene lost 3 bases and the J gene lost 4 bases, with 13 bases spanning the gap. The length of the CDR3 is 15 residues. The germline V gene encodes CDR1 SGHVS and CDR2 FQNEAQ. The CDR3 DNA reads as TGTGCCAGCAGCTTGGAGCGGGTTCTTAATCAGCCCCAGCATTTT. Protein sequence: CASSLERVLNQPQHF.

The rearrangement joins TRBV18 to TRBJ2-2, with TRBD2 as a possible D gene (5 bases). Trimming cost V 0 bases and J 1 base, with 15 bases left between them. This CDR3 spans 18 amino acids. The germline V gene has CDR1 KGHSH and CDR2 LQKENI. CDR3 sequence reads: CASSPPLGGGVNTGELFF. The CDR3 DNA is TGTGCCAGCTCACCACCGTTAGGAGGCGGTGTGAACACCGGGGAGCTGTTTTTT.

In this sample, this clone turned up once. The rearrangement links TRBV13 to TRBJ2-5; D possibly corresponds to TRBD2 (5 bases). The ends were cut back, 5 bases at V and 1 base at J, with 20 bases in the middle. The germline V gene has CDR1 PRHDT and CDR2 FYEKMQ (reference sequence). The CDR3 sequence is 17 residues long. CDR3: CASSHGISESLQETQYF. The CDR3 bases are TGTGCCAGCAGCCACGGGATCTCAGAATCCCTCCAAGAGACCCAGTACTTC. Full variable domain (remainder filled in from reference TRBV13 and TRBJ2-5): AAGVIQSPRHLIKEKRETATLKCYPIPRHDTVYWYQQGPGQDPQFLISFYEKMQSDKGSIPDRFSAQQFSDYHSELNMSSLELGDSALYFCASSHGISESLQETQYFGPGTRLLVL.

The V and J genes are TRBV6-5 and TRBJ1-2; D remains ambiguous. The CDR3 is 13 residues long. The germline gives CDR1 MNHEY, CDR2 SVGAGI. Deletions cut 2 bases from V and 3 bases from J, with 7 bases between. The CDR3 region is CASSYTADYGYTF. CDR3 nucleotides: TGTGCCAGCAGTTACACGGCAGACTATGGCTACACCTTC.

V and J are TRBV7-3 and TRBJ1-1; D possibly corresponds to TRBD1 (6 bases). CDR3 length: 17 amino acids. In germline, CDR1 is SGHTA, CDR2 FQGTGA. V shed 5 bases and J shed 0 bases, with 19 bases lying between them. CDR3 region: CASSLTGPQRVNTEAFF. The CDR3 DNA follows: TGTGCCAGCAGCCTGACAGGACCCCAGCGGGTGAACACTGAAGCTTTCTTT.

The J gene is TRBJ2-1, the V gene TRBV5-1, with 10 bases matching TRBD1. The CDR3 totals 17 residues. CDR1 and CDR2 from the germline V gene are SGHRS and YFSETQ. The junction had 13 bases not matched to a gene; V was cut back by 1 base and J by 9 bases. CDR3: CASSLIPGTGDRGEQFF. CDR3 nucleotides: TGCGCCAGCAGCTTGATCCCCGGGACAGGGGACCGCGGTGAGCAGTTCTTC.

The chain joins TRBV19 to TRBJ2-1, with unresolved D. This CDR3 is built from 14 residues. Trimming removed 4 bases at V and 2 bases at J, with 9 bases between. Germline V gene lookup returns CDR1 LNHDA and CDR2 SQIVND (reference sequence). The chain's CDR3 is CASSTRLAYNEQFF. Written as DNA, the CDR3 is TGTGCCAGTAGTACCCGTCTAGCCTACAATGAGCAGTTCTTC.

The genes are TRBV7-2 and TRBJ2-7; TRBD1 aligns across 9 bases. CDR1 and CDR2 from the germline V gene are SGHTA and FQGNSA. This CDR3 has 15 amino acids. The ends lost 3 bases at V and 1 base at J; junction bases unmatched: 4. For the CDR3, the DNA is TGTGCCAGCAGCTTTGAGACAGGGGGTTCCTACGAGCAGTACTTC. This codes for CASSFETGGSYEQYF. The full variable domain, its missing parts supplied by reference TRBV7-2 and TRBJ2-7, is GAGVSQSPSNKVTEKGKDVELRCDPISGHTALYWYRQSLGQGLEFLIYFQGNSAPDKSGLPSDRFSAERTGGSVSTLTIQRTQQEDSAVYLCASSFETGGSYEQYFGPGTRLTVT.

The V call is TRBV7-6, the J call TRBJ2-1; TRBD1 aligns across 9 bases. With V trimmed by 5 bases and J by 3 bases, 8 bases remained unmatched. There are 16 residues in the CDR3. Germline V gives CDR1 SGHVS, CDR2 FNYEAQ. The CDR3 DNA is TGTGCCAGCAGCCCCAGACCGGGACAGGGCTACAATGAGCAGTTCTTC. Protein sequence: CASSPRPGQGYNEQFF.

The chain combines TRBV5-1 with TRBJ2-1; TRBD2 aligns across 8 bases. The germline V gene encodes CDR1 SGHRS and CDR2 YFSETQ. Germline trimming cut 4 bases from V and 6 bases from J; bases unmatched to any gene: 3. The CDR3 has 13 residues. The DNA for the CDR3 is TGCGCCAGCAGCAGGCGGGAGGCCAATGAGCAGTTCTTC. Its translation is CASSRREANEQFF. Filled out from reference TRBV5-1 and TRBJ2-1, the complete variable domain reads KAGVTQTPRYLIKTRGQQVTLSCSPISGHRSVSWYQQTPGQGLQFLFEYFSETQRNKGNFPGRFSGRQFSNSRSEMNVSTLELGDSALYLCASSRREANEQFFGPGTRLTVL.

A remark on this clone: Germline and junction disagree at one end, which may indicate a read error. The chain couples TRBV9 to TRBJ2-7; 14 positions match TRBD2. Germline assignment: CDR1 SGDLS and CDR2 YYNGEE. This CDR3 region has 14 residues. The CDR3 loop reads CASSATRTSGGMNF. Here the CDR3 DNA reads TGTGCCAGCAGCGCTACGCGGACTAGCGGGGGGATGAACTTC.

The CDR3 region has the DNA TGTGCCAGCAGCTTAATTCGCGGAGGCTCCTACAATGAGCAGTTCTTC. Amino acids: CASSLIRGGSYNEQFF. The rearrangement joins TRBV7-9 to TRBJ2-1, with D perhaps TRBD2 (5 bases). V was trimmed by 2 bases and J by 0 bases, leaving 11 bases between them. The CDR3 is made up of 16 amino acids. Germline V gene lookup returns CDR1 SEHNR and CDR2 FQNEAQ (reference sequence). The full variable domain, rest sourced from reference TRBV7-9 and TRBJ2-1, is DTGVSQNPRHKITKRGQNVTFRCDPISEHNRLYWYRQTLGQGPEFLTYFQNEAQLEKSRLLSDRFSAERPKGSFSTLEIQRTEQGDSAMYLCASSLIRGGSYNEQFFGPGTRLTVL.

This clone is a singleton in its sample. The chain employs TRBV30 and TRBJ1-5; D gene unclear. The CDR3 has 14 residues. CDR1 GTSNPN and CDR2 SVGIG come from the germline V gene (reference sequence). Trimming removed 0 bases from V and 2 bases from J, with 8 bases in between. The DNA for the CDR3 is TGTGCCTGGAGTGTGGGTGCCGGCAATCAGCCCCAGCATTTT. This gives the protein CAWSVGAGNQPQHF.

This clone is a singleton in its sample. The chain joins TRBV9 to TRBJ2-5, with 9 bases lining up with TRBD2. The J segment lost 5 bases and the V segment lost 3 bases, leaving 11 bases of the junction unmatched. CDR1 is SGDLS, CDR2 YYNGEE, per germline. This CDR3 is built from 16 residues. The CDR3 nucleotides read TGTGCCAGCAGCGCCTATAGCGGGAGAAGCGGGGAGACCCAGTACTTC. This translates into CASSAYSGRSGETQYF.

CDR3 sequence reads: CASSFPGATGNTIYF. DNA of the CDR3: TGTGCCAGCAGCTTCCCAGGGGCCACTGGAAACACCATATATTTT. This chain links TRBV11-2 with TRBJ1-3; TRBD1 might be the D (6 bases). This CDR3 is built from 15 residues. Germline V gene sequence: CDR1 SGHAT, CDR2 FQNNGV. The V end was cut by 3 bases, the J end by 2 bases, with 11 bases between.